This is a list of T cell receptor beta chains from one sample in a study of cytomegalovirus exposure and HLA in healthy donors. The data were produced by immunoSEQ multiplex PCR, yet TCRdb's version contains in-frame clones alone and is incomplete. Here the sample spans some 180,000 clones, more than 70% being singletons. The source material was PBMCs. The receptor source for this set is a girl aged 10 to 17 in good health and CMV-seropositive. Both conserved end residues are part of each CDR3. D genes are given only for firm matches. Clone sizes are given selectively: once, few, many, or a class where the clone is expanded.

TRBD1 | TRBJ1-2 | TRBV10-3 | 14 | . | CAISESQGGYGYTF | TGTGCCATCAGTGAGTCACAGGGGGGCTATGGCTACACCTTC
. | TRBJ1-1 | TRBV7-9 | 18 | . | CASSTRSQGHRMNTEAFF | TGTGCCAGCAGCACCCGTAGTCAGGGCCACCGCATGAACACTGAAGCTTTCTTT
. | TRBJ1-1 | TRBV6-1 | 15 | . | CASTPTRDTFTEAFF | TGTGCCAGCACCCCCACCCGGGATACTTTCACTGAAGCTTTCTTT
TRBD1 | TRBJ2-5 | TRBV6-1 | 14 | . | CASSEDRGPETQYF | TGTGCCAGCAGTGAGGACAGGGGGCCGGAGACCCAGTACTTC
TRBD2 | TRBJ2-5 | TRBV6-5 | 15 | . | CASSYFGLDGETQYF | TGTGCCAGCAGTTACTTCGGACTAGATGGGGAGACCCAGTACTTC
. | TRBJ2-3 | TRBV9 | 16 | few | CASSAHRAISTDTQYF | TGTGCCAGCAGCGCCCACAGGGCTATTAGCACAGATACGCAGTATTTT
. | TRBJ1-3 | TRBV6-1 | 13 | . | CASSESGLGTIYF | TGTGCCAGCAGTGAATCGGGGTTGGGCACCATATATTTT
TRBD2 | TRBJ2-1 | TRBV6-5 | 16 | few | CASSYRPGLAVSEQFF | TGTGCCAGCAGTTACCGCCCGGGACTAGCCGTCAGTGAGCAGTTCTTC
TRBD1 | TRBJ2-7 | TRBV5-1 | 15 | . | CASTRGGQGAYEQYF | TGCGCCAGCACCAGAGGGGGACAGGGGGCGTACGAGCAGTACTTC
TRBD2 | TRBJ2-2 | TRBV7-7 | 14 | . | CASSPGLAAGELFF | TGTGCTAGCAGCCCGGGACTAGCGGCCGGGGAGCTGTTTTTT
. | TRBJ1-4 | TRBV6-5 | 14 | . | CASSYSTGNEKLFF | TGTGCCAGCAGTTACTCGACCGGGAATGAAAAACTGTTTTTT
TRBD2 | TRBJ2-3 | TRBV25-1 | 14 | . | CASSLTSGKDTQYF | TGTGCCAGCAGTCTGACTAGCGGGAAAGATACGCAGTATTTT
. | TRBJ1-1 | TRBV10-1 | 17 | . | CASSETPHARLNTEAFF | TGCGCCAGCAGTGAGACCCCACACGCCAGGTTGAACACTGAAGCTTTCTTT
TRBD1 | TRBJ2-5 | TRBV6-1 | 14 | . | CASSSGQGGETQYF | TGTGCCAGCAGTTCGGGACAGGGGGGAGAGACCCAGTACTTC
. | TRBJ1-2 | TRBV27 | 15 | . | CASSLPQGLPYGYTF | TGTGCCAGCAGTTTACCGCAGGGGCTTCCCTATGGCTACACCTTC
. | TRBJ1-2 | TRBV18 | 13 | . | CASSILPGDGYTF | TGTGCCAGCTCAATTCTTCCGGGGGACGGCTACACCTTC
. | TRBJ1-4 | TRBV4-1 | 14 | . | CASSKTGRNEKLFF | TGCGCCAGCAGCAAAACAGGGAGAAATGAAAAACTGTTTTTT
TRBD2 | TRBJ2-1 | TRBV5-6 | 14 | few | CASSLLSGSDEQFF | TGTGCCAGCAGCCTACTTAGCGGGAGTGATGAGCAGTTCTTC
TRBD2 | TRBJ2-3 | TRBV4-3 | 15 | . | CASKRLAESTDTQYF | TGCGCCAGCAAAAGACTAGCGGAAAGCACAGATACGCAGTATTTT
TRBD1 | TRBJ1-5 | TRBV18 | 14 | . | CASSPTGKDQPQHF | TGTGCCAGCTCTCCGACAGGGAAGGATCAGCCCCAGCATTTT
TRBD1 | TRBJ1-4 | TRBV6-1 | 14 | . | CASRLTGGNEKLFF | TGTGCCAGCAGGCTGACAGGGGGAAATGAAAAACTGTTTTTT
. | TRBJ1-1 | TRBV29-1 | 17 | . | CSVDKRGSPPVNTEAFF | TGCAGCGTTGATAAAAGGGGGTCGCCGCCTGTGAACACTGAAGCTTTCTTT
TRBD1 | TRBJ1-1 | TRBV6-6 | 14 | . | CASSYGQGNTEAFF | TGTGCCAGCAGTTACGGACAGGGGAACACTGAAGCTTTCTTT
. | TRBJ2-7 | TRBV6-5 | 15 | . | CASRPTSKGTYEQYF | TGTGCCAGCAGACCGACTAGTAAGGGAACCTACGAGCAGTACTTC
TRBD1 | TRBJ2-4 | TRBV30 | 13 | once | CAWGDRGGNIQYF | TGTGCCTGGGGAGACAGGGGAGGAAACATTCAGTACTTC
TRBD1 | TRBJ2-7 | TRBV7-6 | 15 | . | CASSSWDRAAYEQYF | TGTGCCAGCAGCTCATGGGACAGGGCTGCCTACGAGCAGTACTTC
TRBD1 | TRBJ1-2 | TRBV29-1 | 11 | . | CSVRGRYGYTF | TGCAGCGTTAGGGGGCGCTATGGCTACACCTTC
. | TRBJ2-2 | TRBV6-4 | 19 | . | CASILIRAQPTLNTGELFF | TGTGCCAGCATTTTAATCAGGGCGCAACCGACCTTGAACACCGGGGAGCTGTTTTTT
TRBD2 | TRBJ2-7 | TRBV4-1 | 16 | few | CASSQISGRVGDEQYF | TGCGCCAGCAGCCAAATATCCGGGAGGGTCGGGGACGAGCAGTACTTC
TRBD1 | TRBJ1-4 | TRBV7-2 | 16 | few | CASSPYRGPTNEKLFF | TGTGCCAGCAGCCCCTACAGGGGCCCGACTAATGAAAAACTGTTTTTT
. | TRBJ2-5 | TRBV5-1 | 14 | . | CASSPRRDQETQYF | TGCGCCAGCAGCCCTCGACGGGACCAAGAGACCCAGTACTTC
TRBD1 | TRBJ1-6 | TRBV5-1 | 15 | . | CASSAGQAGNSPLHF | TGCGCCAGCAGCGCGGGACAGGCGGGTAATTCACCCCTCCACTTT
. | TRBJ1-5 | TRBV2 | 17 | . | CASSAGQGINSNQPQHF | TGTGCCAGCAGCGCTGGTCAGGGCATCAATAGCAATCAGCCCCAGCATTTT
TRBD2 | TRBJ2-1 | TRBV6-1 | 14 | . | CASVGTSDHNEQFF | TGTGCCAGCGTCGGGACTAGCGACCACAATGAGCAGTTCTTC
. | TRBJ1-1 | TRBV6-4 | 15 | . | CASSDSIGLGTEAFF | TGTGCCAGCAGTGACTCTATCGGGTTGGGCACTGAAGCTTTCTTT
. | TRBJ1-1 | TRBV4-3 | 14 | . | CASSQDWGPTEAFF | TGCGCCAGCAGCCAAGATTGGGGGCCCACGGAAGCTTTCTTT
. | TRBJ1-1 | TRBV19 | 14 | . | CASSISGIRTEAFF | TGTGCCAGTAGTATCTCAGGGATCCGCACTGAAGCTTTCTTT
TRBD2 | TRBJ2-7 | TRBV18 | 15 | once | CASSPGLAGAYEQYF | TGTGCCAGCTCACCGGGACTAGCGGGAGCCTACGAGCAGTACTTC
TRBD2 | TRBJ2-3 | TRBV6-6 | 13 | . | CASRTSDTDTQYF | TGTGCCAGCAGGACTAGCGACACAGATACGCAGTATTTT
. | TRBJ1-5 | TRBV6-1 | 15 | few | CASSVFRYSNQPQHF | TGTGCCAGCAGTGTATTTCGTTATAGCAATCAGCCCCAGCATTTT
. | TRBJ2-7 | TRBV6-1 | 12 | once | CASSDKWYEQYF | TGTGCCAGCAGTGATAAGTGGTACGAGCAGTACTTC
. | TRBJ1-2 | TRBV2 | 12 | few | CASSRNREGDTF | TGTGCCAGCAGCCGGAACAGGGAAGGCGACACCTTC